These 22 T cell receptor beta chains were all obtained from the same sample, sequenced in a study of CD8 T cells in Susac syndrome. RNA amounts of roughly 0.45 to 1 ug underwent reverse transcription with random hexamers. Using its own MiXCR run on the immunoSEQ multiplex PCR reads, TCRdb lists one record per CDR3 protein. This table has fewer than 350,000 distinct CDR3 sequences, 85% appearing once. Sequencing was performed on CD8+ T cells from PBMCs. The source of these receptors is a human donor with multiple sclerosis.

The chain links TRBV5-6 to TRBJ2-7; 10 bases align to TRBD2. Germline V gene data show CDR1 as SGHDT and CDR2 as YYEEEE. CDR3 length equals 16 residues. V trimming: 0 bases; J trimming: 2 bases; junction bases outside the gene matches: 5. The CDR3 coding sequence is TGTGCCAGCAGCTTGGCCGCTAGCGGGGGAGCCTACGAGCAGTACTTC. This sequence encodes CASSLAASGGAYEQYF. The full variable domain, with the rest looked up from reference TRBV5-6 and TRBJ2-7, is DAGVTQSPTHLIKTRGQQVTLRCSPKSGHDTVSWYQQALGQGPQFIFQYYEEEERQRGNFPDRFSGHQFPNYSSELNVNALLLGDSALYLCASSLAASGGAYEQYFGPGTRLTVT.

The chain carries TRBV6-2 or TRBV6-3 and TRBJ1-1, with 9 bases matching TRBD1. V lost 7 bases to trimming and J lost 5 bases; unmatched junction nucleotides: 11. Germline values: CDR1 MNHEY, CDR2 SVGEGT. CDR3 size: 15 residues. CDR3 DNA: TGTGCCAGCACCCTCGAACAGGGGGCGCTTACTGAAGCTTTCTTT. It is translated as CASTLEQGALTEAFF.

The chain carries TRBV20-1 and TRBJ2-7; D gene uncertain. With 0 bases removed from V and 7 bases from J, the gap between germline ends came to 22 bases. The CDR3 is 16 residues long. Germline CDR1 and CDR2: DFQATT and SNEGSKA (reference sequence). CDR3 sequence: CSARDLGANHAEEQYF. CDR3 bases: TGCAGTGCTAGAGATCTGGGTGCGAACCACGCGGAGGAGCAGTACTTC.

The chain joins TRBV29-1 to TRBJ2-2; D not resolved. Deletions cut 6 bases from V and 3 bases from J, with 8 bases between. The CDR3 extends over 12 amino acids. The germline gives CDR1 SQVTM, CDR2 ANQGSEA. The CDR3 coding sequence is TGCAGCGTCGCTTGGGACACCGGGGAGCTGTTTTTT. Its translation is CSVAWDTGELFF.

The rearrangement uses TRBV4-3 and TRBJ2-7, with a tentative D call TRBD2 (5 bases). Germline V gene sequence: CDR1 LGHNA, CDR2 YSLEER. CDR3 length equals 16 residues. V was trimmed by 0 bases and J by 3 bases, leaving 15 bases between them. The CDR3: CASSQDPTAVIYEQYF. In nucleotides, the CDR3 is TGCGCCAGCAGCCAAGATCCCACAGCGGTGATCTACGAGCAGTACTTC.

The V call is TRBV2, the J call TRBJ1-2, with 7 bases lining up with TRBD1. J gave up 2 bases and V 10 bases, and 10 bases lay outside the gene matches. The germline V gene has CDR1 SNHLY and CDR2 FYNNEI. This CDR3 spans 14 amino acids. This CDR3 is CANELGQLNYGYTF. The CDR3 region has the DNA TGTGCCAACGAGCTGGGACAGCTAAACTATGGCTACACCTTC.

J is TRBJ1-3 and V is TRBV28; D perhaps matches TRBD1 (6 bases). Germline V CDR1 and CDR2: MDHEN, SYDVKM. The CDR3 runs 16 residues. The germline V and J ends were trimmed by 5 bases and 0 bases, with 14 bases remaining between them. The CDR3 nucleotides are TGTGCCAGCAGTCCCTACCCAGGGGACTCTGGAAACACCATATATTTT. Its translation is CASSPYPGDSGNTIYF.

This chain connects TRBV28 to TRBJ2-3, with 7 bases fitting TRBD1. The CDR3 covers 16 residues. CDR1 and CDR2 from the germline V gene are MDHEN and SYDVKM. V dropped 6 bases and J dropped 3; count of bases not matched to a gene: 12. CDR3 region: CASRELSDRVTDTQYF. DNA for the CDR3: TGTGCCAGCAGGGAACTGAGTGACAGGGTTACAGATACGCAGTATTTT.

This clonotype has only one observation. The chain combines TRBV4-1 with TRBJ2-7; 8 bases match TRBD2. This CDR3 comprises 18 residues. Germline assignment: CDR1 MGHRA and CDR2 YSYEKL. V lost 5 bases to trimming and J lost 7 bases; unmatched junction nucleotides: 22. The CDR3 here is CASSSFPARSGKFGEQYF. The DNA for the CDR3 is TGCGCCAGCAGCTCCTTTCCAGCCCGTAGCGGGAAGTTCGGGGAGCAGTACTTC.

CDR3 region: CASSHTGAGELFF. The CDR3 DNA sequence: TGCGCCAGCAGCCACACAGGGGCCGGGGAGCTGTTTTTT. The chain joins TRBV4-3 to TRBJ2-2; TRBD1 matches at 7 bases. The CDR3 spans 13 residues. Trimming took 3 bases from V and 6 from J; bases not matched to a gene: 1. Germline CDR1 LGHNA, CDR2 YSLEER.

The chain couples TRBV7-9 to TRBJ1-5, with D uncertain. CDR1 and CDR2 (germline): SEHNR, FQNEAQ (reference sequence). The CDR3 covers 12 residues. V was clipped by 5 bases and J by 4 bases, with 6 bases between them. CDR3 in amino acids: CASSLHNQPQHF. The CDR3 region has the DNA TGTGCCAGCAGCCTACATAATCAGCCCCAGCATTTT.

The chain is built from TRBV9 and TRBJ2-3; unclear D gene. The germline V gene encodes CDR1 SGDLS and CDR2 YYNGEE. Trimming shortened V by 4 bases and J by 5 bases, and 11 bases separated the two germline ends. CDR3 length: 13 residues. The CDR3 DNA sequence: TGTGCCAGCAGCCCCTGGGCAGTAGATACGCAGTATTTT. This sequence encodes CASSPWAVDTQYF.

This chain joins TRBV12-3 or TRBV12-4 and TRBJ1-1; 8 positions match TRBD1. The CDR3 covers 14 residues. After removal of 5 bases from V and 2 bases from J, the junction contained 4 bases not matched to a gene. CDR3 nucleotides: TGTGCCAGCAGTCCACAGGGGGTCAACACTGAAGCTTTCTTT. This translates into CASSPQGVNTEAFF.

This clonotype is a singleton in its sample. This chain joins TRBV3-1 and TRBJ2-1, with D possibly matching TRBD2 (6 bases). The CDR3 consists of 20 residues. CDR1 and CDR2 (germline): LGHDT, YNNKEL (reference sequence). The V gene lost 4 bases and the J gene lost 0 bases, with 25 bases spanning the gap. The DNA of the CDR3 is TGTGCCAGCAGCCCGCCCCCTTGGGACCGGGGGTCCAGCTCCTACAATGAGCAGTTCTTC. Translated, it gives CASSPPPWDRGSSSYNEQFF.

The chain recombines TRBV28 with TRBJ2-5; 11 bases fit TRBD2. Germline trimming cut 7 bases from V and 2 bases from J; bases unmatched to any gene: 3. The germline V gene has CDR1 MDHEN and CDR2 SYDVKM. The CDR3 covers 14 residues. CDR3 in DNA: TGTGCCAGCACACTAGCGGGAGAACAAGAGACCCAGTACTTC. As protein: CASTLAGEQETQYF.

V is TRBV5-4 and J is TRBJ2-2; 7 bases fit TRBD2. V trimming: 4 bases; J trimming: 6 bases; junction bases outside the gene matches: 3. Per the germline V gene, CDR1 is SGHNT and CDR2 is YYREEE (reference sequence). This CDR3 is 13 amino acids long. In DNA form, the CDR3 reads TGTGCCAGCAGCATTCGGGAGGCCGGGGAGCTGTTTTTT. Protein product: CASSIREAGELFF.

This rearrangement joins TRBV29-1 to TRBJ1-1; D gene uncertain. Germline assignment: CDR1 SQVTM and CDR2 ANQGSEA. The CDR3 consists of 12 residues. With 5 bases removed from V and 1 base from J, the gap between germline ends came to 8 bases. The CDR3 loop is CSVLGTNTEAFF. CDR3 sequence (DNA): TGCAGCGTTTTAGGAACGAACACTGAAGCTTTCTTT.

The V gene is TRBV7-9, the J gene TRBJ2-7; 8 bases line up with TRBD1. Germline lookup yields CDR1 SEHNR and CDR2 FQNEAQ (reference sequence). The J segment lost 6 bases and the V segment lost 5 bases, leaving 6 bases of the junction unmatched. This CDR3 has 13 residues. The CDR3 loop is CASSPAGTGEQYF. In DNA, the CDR3 is TGTGCCAGCAGCCCCGCCGGGACAGGCGAGCAGTACTTC.

V usage is TRBV11-2 and J usage is TRBJ2-1; 15 nucleotides match TRBD2. CDR1 is SGHAT and CDR2 is FQNNGV in the germline V gene. Trimming removed 2 bases from V and 8 bases from J; junction bases left unmatched: 10. The CDR3 has 18 residues. The CDR3 protein is CASSLRMGTSGRWDEQFF. CDR3 in DNA: TGTGCCAGCAGCTTAAGGATGGGGACTAGCGGGAGGTGGGATGAGCAGTTCTTC.

This chain connects TRBV11-3 to TRBJ2-3; no clear D. The CDR3 is 14 amino acids. Between the trimmed V and J ends, which lost 1 base and 0 bases, there was a span of 5 bases. Germline lookup yields CDR1 SGHNT and CDR2 YENEEA. The CDR3 loop reads CASSLGESTDTQYF. The CDR3 coding sequence is TGTGCCAGCAGCTTAGGCGAGAGCACAGATACGCAGTATTTT.

This rearrangement joins TRBV27 to TRBJ2-7, with 8 bases identical to TRBD2. There are 14 residues in the CDR3. CDR1 is MNHEY and CDR2 is SMNVEV in the germline V gene (reference sequence). V was clipped by 4 bases and J by 5 bases; unmatched bases: 7. In DNA, the CDR3 is TGTGCCAGCAGTTCGCCGACTAGCGTGCACGAGCAGTACTTC. Translation gives CASSSPTSVHEQYF.

The sample holds one count of this clonotype. J is TRBJ2-7 and V is TRBV7-9, with 10 bases lining up with TRBD2. The CDR3 covers 16 residues. V lost 4 bases and J lost 5; bases outside the gene matches: 11. CDR1 and CDR2 from the germline V gene are SEHNR and FQNEAQ (reference sequence). CDR3 region: CASSSSHLAGVHEQYF. Written as DNA, the CDR3 is TGTGCCAGCAGCTCCTCCCACCTAGCGGGAGTCCACGAGCAGTACTTC.